One sample yielded the 8 T cell receptor beta chains listed below, sequenced in a study of blood T cell repertoires in COVID-19. The protocol was immunoSEQ multiplex PCR, while the TCRdb copy is restricted to in-frame clones and leaves out a portion. The table records approximately 200,000 clones, approximately 84% of them present only once. Sequenced sample: PBMCs or T cells enriched from blood (not recorded which). All receptors derive from a woman in her 30s who had recovered from COVID-19.

The chain carries TRBV4-1 and TRBJ2-1; 11 nucleotides line up with TRBD2. This CDR3 comprises 21 residues. V was pared by 1 base and J by 0 bases, with 14 bases of the junction left unmatched. Germline CDR1 is MGHRA and CDR2 is YSYEKL. The CDR3 DNA is TGCGCCAGCAGCCAAGGCCCGGAAGGGGCTAGCGGGAGGAGCTCCTACAATGAGCAGTTCTTC. It encodes CASSQGPEGASGRSSYNEQFF.

This clone was counted once. V is TRBV7-8 and J is TRBJ2-3, with 8 bases fitting TRBD2. Germline CDR1 reads SGHVS; CDR2 reads FQNEAQ. V gave up 5 bases and J gave up 6 bases; unmatched junction bases: 10. The CDR3 is 15 residues long. Here the CDR3 reads CASSRAGEGSDTQYF. The CDR3 DNA sequence: TGTGCCAGCAGCCGAGCGGGAGAAGGGTCGGATACGCAGTATTTT.

The V call is TRBV28, the J call TRBJ1-3; D may be TRBD1 (6 bases). The CDR3 is 15 residues long. Germline CDR1 is MDHEN and CDR2 is SYDVKM. The V and J ends lost 6 bases and 0 bases respectively, with 12 bases between them. The CDR3 spells CASSRDTSSGNTIYF. CDR3 nucleotide sequence: TGTGCCAGCAGCCGGGACACCAGCTCTGGAAACACCATATATTTT.

A few counts support this clone. The rearrangement uses TRBV7-2 and TRBJ1-2, with D tentatively TRBD1 (5 bases). Between the trimmed V and J ends, which lost 1 base and 5 bases, there was a span of 17 bases. This CDR3 comprises 16 residues. The germline CDR1 and CDR2 sequences are SGHTA and FQGNSA. The CDR3 region has the DNA TGTGCCAGCAGCTTAGGGTTAGCGGGGGGAATTTATGGCTACACCTTC. Encoded protein: CASSLGLAGGIYGYTF.

The rearrangement uses TRBV27 and TRBJ2-3; TRBD2 might be the D (6 bases). The CDR3 sequence is 14 residues long. From germline, CDR1 is MNHEY and CDR2 SMNVEV (reference sequence). V lost 6 bases to trimming and J lost 0 bases, with 10 bases between them. This chain's CDR3 is CASSAGLSTDTQYF. Here the CDR3 DNA reads TGTGCCAGCAGCGCGGGACTCAGCACAGATACGCAGTATTTT.

The chain is built from TRBV28 and TRBJ1-2, with D maybe TRBD1 (5 bases). Trimming removed 3 bases at V and 0 bases at J, with 14 bases between. Germline loops: CDR1 MDHEN, CDR2 SYDVKM. The CDR3 runs 16 residues. The CDR3 loop reads CASSFGAMLSNYGYTF. DNA for the CDR3: TGTGCCAGCAGTTTTGGGGCAATGTTATCTAACTATGGCTACACCTTC.

CDR3 nucleotide sequence: TGTGCCAGCAGCTTATTGAGGTCGGGAGGTAGCGCCTACGAGCAGTACTTC. It is translated as CASSLLRSGGSAYEQYF. The gene calls are TRBV7-2 and TRBJ2-7; 7 positions agree with TRBD2. The germline CDR1 and CDR2 sequences are SGHTA and FQGNSA. This CDR3 is 17 amino acids long. J gave up 2 bases and V 2 bases, and 12 bases lay outside the gene matches.

V is TRBV3-1 (or the pseudogene TRBV3-2) and J is TRBJ2-3; TRBD2 matches 10 bases. The CDR3 sequence is 14 residues long. Germline CDR1 reads LGHDT; CDR2 reads YNNKEL (reference sequence). V shed 5 bases and J 3 bases; nucleotides not matched to a gene: 2. CDR3 loop: CASSKGLATDTQYF. The CDR3, as DNA: TGTGCCAGCAGCAAGGGACTAGCGACAGATACGCAGTATTTT.